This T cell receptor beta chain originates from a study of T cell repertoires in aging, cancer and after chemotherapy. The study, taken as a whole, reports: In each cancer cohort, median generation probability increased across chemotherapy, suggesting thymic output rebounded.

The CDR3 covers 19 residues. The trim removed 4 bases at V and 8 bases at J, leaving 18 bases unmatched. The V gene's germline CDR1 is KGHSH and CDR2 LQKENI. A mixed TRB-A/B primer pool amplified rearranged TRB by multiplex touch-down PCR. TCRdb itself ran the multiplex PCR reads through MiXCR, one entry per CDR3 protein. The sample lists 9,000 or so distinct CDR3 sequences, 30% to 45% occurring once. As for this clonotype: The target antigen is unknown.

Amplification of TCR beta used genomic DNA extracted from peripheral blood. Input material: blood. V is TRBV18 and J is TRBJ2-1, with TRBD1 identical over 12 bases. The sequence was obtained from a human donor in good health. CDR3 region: CASSQRVLGQGASQDEQFF. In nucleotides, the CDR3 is TGTGCCAGCTCACAAAGGGTTTTGGGACAGGGGGCCTCCCAAGATGAGCAGTTCTTC.